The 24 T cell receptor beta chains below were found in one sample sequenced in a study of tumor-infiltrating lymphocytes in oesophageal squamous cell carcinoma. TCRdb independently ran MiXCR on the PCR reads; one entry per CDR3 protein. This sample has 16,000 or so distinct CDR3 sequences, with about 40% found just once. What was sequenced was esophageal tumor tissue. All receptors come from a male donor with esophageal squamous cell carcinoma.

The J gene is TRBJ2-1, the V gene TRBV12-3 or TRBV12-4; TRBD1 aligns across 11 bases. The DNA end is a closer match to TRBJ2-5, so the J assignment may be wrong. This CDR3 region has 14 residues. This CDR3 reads CASSRDRGIETQYF. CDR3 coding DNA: TGTGCCAGCAGCAGGGACAGGGGGATCGAGACCCAGTACTTC.

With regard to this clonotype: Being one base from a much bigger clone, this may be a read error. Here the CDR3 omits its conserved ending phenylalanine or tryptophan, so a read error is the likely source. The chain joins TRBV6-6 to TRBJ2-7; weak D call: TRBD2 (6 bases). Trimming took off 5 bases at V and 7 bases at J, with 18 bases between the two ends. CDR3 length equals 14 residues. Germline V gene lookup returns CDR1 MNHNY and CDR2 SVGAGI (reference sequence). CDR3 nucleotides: TGTGCCAGCAGTAAACCCGGGGGATACAATGAGCAGTACTTA. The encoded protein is CASSKPGGYNEQYL.

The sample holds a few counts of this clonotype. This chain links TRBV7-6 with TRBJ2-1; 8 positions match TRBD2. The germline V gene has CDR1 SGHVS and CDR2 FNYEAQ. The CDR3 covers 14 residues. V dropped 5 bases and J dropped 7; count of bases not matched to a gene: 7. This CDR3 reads CASSPRTSLNEQFF. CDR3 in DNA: TGTGCCAGCAGCCCCAGGACTAGCTTGAATGAGCAGTTCTTC.

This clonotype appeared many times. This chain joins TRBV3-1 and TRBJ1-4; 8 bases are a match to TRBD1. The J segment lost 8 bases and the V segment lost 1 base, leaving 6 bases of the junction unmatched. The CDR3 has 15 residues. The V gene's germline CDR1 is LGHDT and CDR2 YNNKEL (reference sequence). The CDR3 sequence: CASSQAHRTGEKLFF. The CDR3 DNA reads TGTGCCAGCAGCCAAGCCCACAGGACAGGGGAAAAACTGTTTTTT.

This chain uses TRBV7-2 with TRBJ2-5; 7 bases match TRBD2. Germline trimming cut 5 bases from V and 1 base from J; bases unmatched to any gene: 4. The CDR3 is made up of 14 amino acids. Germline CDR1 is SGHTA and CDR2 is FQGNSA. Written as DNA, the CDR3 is TGTGCCAGCAGCCCGACTAGCACCCAAGAGACCCAGTACTTC. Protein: CASSPTSTQETQYF.

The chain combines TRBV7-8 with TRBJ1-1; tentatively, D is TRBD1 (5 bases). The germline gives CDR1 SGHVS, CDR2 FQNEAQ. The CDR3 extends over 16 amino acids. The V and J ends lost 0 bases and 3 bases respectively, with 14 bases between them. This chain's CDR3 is CASSLAPQGRDTEAFF. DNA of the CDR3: TGTGCCAGCAGCTTAGCGCCGCAGGGACGGGACACTGAAGCTTTCTTT.

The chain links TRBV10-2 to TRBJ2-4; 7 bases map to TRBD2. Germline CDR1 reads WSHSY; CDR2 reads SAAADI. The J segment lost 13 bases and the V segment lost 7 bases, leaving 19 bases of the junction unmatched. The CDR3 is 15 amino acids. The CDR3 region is CASTTSGNRYNEQYF. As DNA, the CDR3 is TGCGCCAGCACTACAAGCGGGAATCGGTACAATGAGCAGTACTTC.

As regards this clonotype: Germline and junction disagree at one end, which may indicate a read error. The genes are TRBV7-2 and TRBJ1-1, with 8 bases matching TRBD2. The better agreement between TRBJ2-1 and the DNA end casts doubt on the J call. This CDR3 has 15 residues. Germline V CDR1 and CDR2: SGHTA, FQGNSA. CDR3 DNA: TGTGCCAGCAGATTAGGGTCGGGAGGGGGAAATGAGCAGTTCTTC. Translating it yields CASRLGSGGGNEQFF.

The CDR3 bases are TGTGCCAGCAGCGAGTTCGGGGGGGCCGAACGAGAGACCCAGTACTTC. Protein sequence: CASSEFGGAERETQYF. The chain employs TRBV7-3 and TRBJ2-4; 8 nucleotides match TRBD2. TRBJ2-5 explains the end of the DNA better; the J call may be wrong. This CDR3 comprises 16 residues. The germline V gene encodes CDR1 SGHTA and CDR2 FQGTGA.

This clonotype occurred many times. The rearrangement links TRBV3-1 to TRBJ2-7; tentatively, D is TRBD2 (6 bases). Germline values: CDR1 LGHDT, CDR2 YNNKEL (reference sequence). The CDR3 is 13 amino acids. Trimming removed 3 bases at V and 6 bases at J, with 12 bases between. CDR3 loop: CASSQAGSPEQYF. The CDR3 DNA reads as TGTGCCAGCAGCCAGGCGGGGTCACCCGAGCAGTACTTC.

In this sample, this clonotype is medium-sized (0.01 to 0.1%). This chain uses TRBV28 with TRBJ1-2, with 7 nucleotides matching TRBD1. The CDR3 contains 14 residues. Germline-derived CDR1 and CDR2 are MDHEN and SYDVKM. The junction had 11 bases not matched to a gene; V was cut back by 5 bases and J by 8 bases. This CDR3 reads CASSRTGHQKGYTF. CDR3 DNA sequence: TGTGCCAGCAGTCGGACAGGACATCAAAAGGGCTACACCTTC.

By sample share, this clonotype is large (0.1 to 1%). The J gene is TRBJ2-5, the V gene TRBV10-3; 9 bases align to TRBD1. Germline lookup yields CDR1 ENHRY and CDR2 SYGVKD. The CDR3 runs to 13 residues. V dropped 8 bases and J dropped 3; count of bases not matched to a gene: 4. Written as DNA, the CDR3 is TGTGCCATCGGGGGACAGGGAAAAGAGACCCAGTACTTC. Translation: CAIGGQGKETQYF.

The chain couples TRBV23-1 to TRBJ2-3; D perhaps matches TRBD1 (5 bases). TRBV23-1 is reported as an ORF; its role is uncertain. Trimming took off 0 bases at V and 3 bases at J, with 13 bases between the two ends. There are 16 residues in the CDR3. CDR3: CASSQSICQGTDTQYF. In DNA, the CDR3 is TGCGCCAGCAGTCAATCGATCTGCCAGGGAACAGATACGCAGTATTTT.

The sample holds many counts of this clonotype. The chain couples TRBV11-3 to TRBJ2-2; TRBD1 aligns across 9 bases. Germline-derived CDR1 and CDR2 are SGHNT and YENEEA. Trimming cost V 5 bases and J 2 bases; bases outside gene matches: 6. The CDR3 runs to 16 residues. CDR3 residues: CASSPGTGSNTGELFF. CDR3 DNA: TGTGCCAGCAGCCCGGGGACAGGGTCAAACACCGGGGAGCTGTTTTTT.

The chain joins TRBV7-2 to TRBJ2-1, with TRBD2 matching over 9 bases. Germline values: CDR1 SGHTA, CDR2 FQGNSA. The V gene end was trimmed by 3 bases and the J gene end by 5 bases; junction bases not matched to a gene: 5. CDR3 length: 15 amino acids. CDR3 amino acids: CASSFPTSGNNEQFF. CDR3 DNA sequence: TGTGCCAGCAGCTTTCCGACTAGCGGAAACAATGAGCAGTTCTTC.

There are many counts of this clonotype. This chain's CDR3 is CASRSGTHSGTDTQYF. The CDR3 coding sequence is TGTGCCAGCCGTTCCGGGACACACTCCGGCACAGATACGCAGTATTTT. The chain combines TRBV7-6 with TRBJ2-3; the D gene is possibly TRBD1 (6 bases). Trimming stripped 8 bases from V and 1 base from J, with 19 bases between. Germline CDR1 SGHVS, CDR2 FNYEAQ. This CDR3 contains 16 residues.

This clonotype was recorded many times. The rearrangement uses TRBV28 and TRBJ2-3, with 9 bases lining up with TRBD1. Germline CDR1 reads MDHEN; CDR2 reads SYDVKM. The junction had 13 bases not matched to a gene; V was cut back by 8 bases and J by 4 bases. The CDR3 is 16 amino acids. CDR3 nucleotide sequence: TGTGCCAGCGCCGGGACAGGGTTGGGCCAGGCAGATACGCAGTATTTT. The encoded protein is CASAGTGLGQADTQYF.

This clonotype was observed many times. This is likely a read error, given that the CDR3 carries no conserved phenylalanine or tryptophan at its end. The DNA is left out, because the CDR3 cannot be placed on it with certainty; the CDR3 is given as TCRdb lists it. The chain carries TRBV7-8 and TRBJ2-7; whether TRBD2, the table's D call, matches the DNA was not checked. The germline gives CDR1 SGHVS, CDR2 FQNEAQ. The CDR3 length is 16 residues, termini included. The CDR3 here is CASSLELGRSGYTFGS.

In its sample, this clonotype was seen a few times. CDR3 sequence reads: CASSPTEGWYEQYF. CDR3 coding DNA: TGTGCCAGCAGCCCCACAGAAGGTTGGTACGAGCAGTACTTC. The rearrangement links TRBV7-8 to TRBJ2-7, with D uncertain. Trimming stripped 5 bases from V and 4 bases from J, with 15 bases between. There are 14 residues in the CDR3. Looked up from germline, CDR1 is SGHVS and CDR2 is FQNEAQ.

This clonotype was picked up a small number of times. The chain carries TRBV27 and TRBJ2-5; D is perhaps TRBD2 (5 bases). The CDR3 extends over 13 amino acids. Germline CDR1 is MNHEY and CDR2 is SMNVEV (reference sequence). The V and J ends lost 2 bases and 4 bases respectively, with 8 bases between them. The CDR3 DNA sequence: TGTGCCAGCAGTTTAGAGGGTTCAGAGACCCAGTACTTC. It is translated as CASSLEGSETQYF.

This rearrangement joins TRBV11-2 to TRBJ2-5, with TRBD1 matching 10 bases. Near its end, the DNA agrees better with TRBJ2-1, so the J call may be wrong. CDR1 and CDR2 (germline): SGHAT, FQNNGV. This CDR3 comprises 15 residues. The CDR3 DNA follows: TGTGCCAGCAGCTGGACAGGGGGAAGGAGCAATGAGCAGTTCTTC. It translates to CASSWTGGRSNEQFF.

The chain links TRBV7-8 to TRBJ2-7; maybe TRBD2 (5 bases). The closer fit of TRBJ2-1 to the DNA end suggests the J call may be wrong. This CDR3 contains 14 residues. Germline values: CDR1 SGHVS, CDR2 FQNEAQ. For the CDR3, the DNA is TGTGCCAGCAACCGACTGGACTCCCGAGATGAGCAGTTCTTC. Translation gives CASNRLDSRDEQFF.

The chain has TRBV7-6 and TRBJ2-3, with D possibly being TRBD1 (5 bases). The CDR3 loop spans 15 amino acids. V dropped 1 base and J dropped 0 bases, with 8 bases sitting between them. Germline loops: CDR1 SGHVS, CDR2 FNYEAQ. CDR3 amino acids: CASSLEGLSTDTQYF. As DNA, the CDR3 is TGTGCCAGCAGCTTAGAGGGGTTAAGCACAGATACGCAGTATTTT.

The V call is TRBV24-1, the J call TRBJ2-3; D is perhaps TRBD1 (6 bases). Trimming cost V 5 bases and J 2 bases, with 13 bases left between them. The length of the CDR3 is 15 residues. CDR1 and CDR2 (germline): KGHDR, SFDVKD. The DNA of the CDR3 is TGTGCCACCAGTGCCCCCCAGGGGCACACAGATACGCAGTATTTT. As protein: CATSAPQGHTDTQYF.